This entry lists 7 T cell receptor beta chains sequenced from one sample in a study of cytomegalovirus exposure and HLA in healthy donors. PCR used 60 Vbeta primers and 13 Jbeta primers. Repertoires were generated with immunoSEQ multiplex PCR, while TCRdb's copy carries only in-frame clones and drops some. The sample consists of 98,000 or so clones, roughly 80% of them appearing once. What was sequenced was PBMCs. These receptors were collected from a man aged 35 to 55 in good health and CMV-seronegative.

The chain is built from TRBV7-8 and TRBJ1-4; TRBD1 might be the D (6 bases). Trimming pared 1 base from V and 3 bases from J, leaving 6 bases between. Per germline, CDR1 SGHVS and CDR2 FQNEAQ. The length of the CDR3 is 14 residues. The CDR3 sequence: CASSLDRANEKLFF. The CDR3 DNA sequence: TGTGCCAGCAGCTTAGACAGGGCTAATGAAAAACTGTTTTTT.

The chain recombines TRBV19 with TRBJ2-7, with D possibly being TRBD1 (5 bases). The CDR3 contains 13 residues. Trimming stripped 6 bases from V and 9 bases from J, with 18 bases between. Germline V lookup: CDR1 LNHDA, CDR2 SQIVND (reference sequence). The CDR3 reads CASSPGNRFLQYF. In DNA form, the CDR3 reads TGTGCCAGTAGCCCAGGGAACCGATTCCTGCAGTACTTC.

This sequence joins TRBV5-6 and TRBJ1-2; a weak D match, TRBD1 (5 bases). Germline lookup yields CDR1 SGHDT and CDR2 YYEEEE. With 7 bases removed from V and 4 bases from J, the gap between germline ends came to 17 bases. There are 14 residues in the CDR3. CDR3 region: CASAGGGVVYGYTF. CDR3 bases: TGTGCCAGCGCCGGGGGGGGTGTCGTCTATGGCTACACCTTC.

The CDR3 DNA is TGTGCCTGGAATCGTGGGGTGGGGGCGACTGAAGCTTTCTTT. The encoded protein is CAWNRGVGATEAFF. The chain carries TRBV30 and TRBJ1-1; maybe TRBD1 (6 bases). From germline, CDR1 is GTSNPN and CDR2 SVGIG (reference sequence). V lost 4 bases and J lost 5, with 17 bases in between. This CDR3 spans 14 amino acids.

This chain links TRBV28 with TRBJ1-6; D is undetermined. The CDR3 is made up of 14 amino acids. Per germline, CDR1 MDHEN and CDR2 SYDVKM. The germline V and J ends were trimmed by 3 bases and 7 bases, with 10 bases remaining between them. DNA for the CDR3: TGTGCCAGCAGTTTGGCCAAATGGAATTCACCCCTCCACTTT. This encodes CASSLAKWNSPLHF. Together with reference TRBV28 and TRBJ1-6, the CDR3 gives the full variable domain: DVKVTQSSRYLVKRTGEKVFLECVQDMDHENMFWYRQDPGLGLRLIYFSYDVKMKEKGDIPEGYSVSREKKERFSLILESASTNQTSMYLCASSLAKWNSPLHFGNGTRLTVT.

This sequence joins TRBV11-2 and TRBJ2-1; the D gene is possibly TRBD1 (7 bases). Per germline, CDR1 SGHAT and CDR2 FQNNGV. V lost 5 bases, J lost 0 bases, and 20 bases lay in between. This CDR3 is 18 amino acids long. CDR3 sequence: CASSPKGAGTSSYNEQFF. The CDR3 DNA reads TGTGCCAGCAGCCCCAAGGGGGCGGGAACGAGCTCCTACAATGAGCAGTTCTTC.

V gene TRBV6-6 combines with J gene TRBJ1-3; D perhaps matches TRBD1 (6 bases). Trimming removed 2 bases at V and 4 bases at J, with 6 bases between. The V gene's germline CDR1 is MNHNY and CDR2 SVGAGI (reference sequence). The CDR3 runs to 13 residues. CDR3 in amino acids: CASSYDRGNTIYF. The DNA of the CDR3 is TGTGCCAGCAGTTACGACAGGGGAAACACCATATATTTT.